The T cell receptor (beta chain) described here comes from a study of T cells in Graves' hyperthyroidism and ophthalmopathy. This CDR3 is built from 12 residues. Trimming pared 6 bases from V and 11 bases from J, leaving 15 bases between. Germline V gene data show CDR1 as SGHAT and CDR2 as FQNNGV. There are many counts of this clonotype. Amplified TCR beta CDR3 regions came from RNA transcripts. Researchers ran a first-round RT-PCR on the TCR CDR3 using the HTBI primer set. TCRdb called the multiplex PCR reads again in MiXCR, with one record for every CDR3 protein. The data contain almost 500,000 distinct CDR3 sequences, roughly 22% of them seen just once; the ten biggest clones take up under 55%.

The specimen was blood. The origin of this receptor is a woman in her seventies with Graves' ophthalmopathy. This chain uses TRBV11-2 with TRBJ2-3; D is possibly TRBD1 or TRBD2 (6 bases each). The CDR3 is CASSTGGGMQYF. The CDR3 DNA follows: TGTGCCAGCAGTACCGGAGGGGGGATGCAGTATTTT.